A single T cell receptor beta chain is shown here with its context. Its antigen is as yet unknown. Looked up from germline, CDR1 is SEHNR and CDR2 is FQNEAQ (reference sequence). Trimming removed 3 bases at V and 5 bases at J, with 14 bases between. This CDR3 contains 15 residues. This entry comes from a study of cytomegalovirus exposure and HLA in healthy donors. Study-level results: What a later analysis showed was that several of the most significant clusters appeared linked to common viral pathogens. CMV serostatus was the sole immune exposure information available. For most subjects, TCR beta sequences were reported to predict HLA-A and HLA-B alleles with accuracy. Some V segments, including TRBV6-2 and TRBV6-3, were excluded as indistinguishable.

The PCR had 60 Vbeta and 13 Jbeta primers. Libraries were prepared by immunoSEQ multiplex PCR; TCRdb keeps only in-frame clonotypes and omits some of them. Of approximately 70,000 clones in the sample, roughly 65% were seen once. The rearrangement links TRBV7-9 to TRBJ2-1, with a weak D call TRBD2 (6 bases). The receptor was isolated from a male donor in good health and CMV-seropositive. Input material: PBMCs. CDR3 nucleotide sequence: TGTGCCAGCAGCTTGGGTGTCGGGAGTAACAATGAGCAGTTCTTC. Amino acids: CASSLGVGSNNEQFF.